The entry below describes one T cell receptor beta chain. Its matching antigen is unknown. V shed 4 bases and J 3 bases; nucleotides not matched to a gene: 11. The CDR3 has 16 residues. Germline loops: CDR1 MGHDK, CDR2 SYGVNS. The data stem from a study of beta chain features in type 1 diabetes. Whole-study results and caveats: Significant though moderate, a shortening of TCRB CDR3s appeared in all four CD4+ subsets of Type 1 diabetes patients.

It was via CD45RO/CCR7/CD25/CD127/CD95/CD27 that CD4+ naive, central memory, regulatory and stem cell-like memory cells were sorted. Of the isolated RNA, all was reverse transcribed, and so the sequenced material was expressed TCRB transcripts. Here immunoSEQ multiplex PCR was the method, and the copy in TCRdb shows in-frame clones only, minus some. The sample has some 360,000 clones; about 18% are singletons. This clonotype was obtained from a woman aged 18-35 years in good health. The chain couples TRBV25-1 to TRBJ1-1; 7 bases map to TRBD1. Sequencing used naive CD4+ T cells from blood. The CDR3 DNA reads as TGTGCCAGCAGTGGAATCGACAGGGTCGGGGACACTGAAGCTTTCTTT. Translating gives CASSGIDRVGDTEAFF.